The 8 T cell receptor beta chains presented below share a single source sample, sequenced in a study of vaccination effects on CD4 cells after COVID-19. The assay was immunoSEQ multiplex PCR, and TCRdb's table has in-frame clones only and misses some. The repertoire holds 20,000 to 25,000 clones, roughly 73% seen once, with 26% in the top ten. Their specific antigens are unknown. Under the ViraFEST assay, PBMC were stimulated with viral peptide pools so that antigen-specific CD4+ T cells expanded. Sequencing was performed afterwards. Culture proceeded for nine to ten days, and CD4+ T cells were then isolated. Each vaccine recipient was nucleocapsid antibody negative and had no prior SARS-CoV-2 infection. This specimen consisted of CD4+ T cells from PBMCs cultured with HCoV-NL63 spike peptides, obtained before COVID-19 vaccination. Receptors originate from a human donor who received a COVID-19 vaccine.

This clone was recorded only once. The rearrangement links TRBV24-1 to TRBJ2-3, with 10 bases lining up with TRBD1. This CDR3 comprises 20 residues. CDR1 is KGHDR, CDR2 SFDVKD, per germline. After removal of 4 bases from V and 0 bases from J, the junction contained 15 bases not matched to a gene. In DNA, the CDR3 is TGTGCCACCAGTGACCGGCGCCATGGACGACAGGGGGCTAGCACAGATACGCAGTATTTT. Its protein is CATSDRRHGRQGASTDTQYF.

The chain carries TRBV5-8 and TRBJ2-1; D ambiguous. Per the germline V gene, CDR1 is SGHTS and CDR2 is YDEGEE. Trimming stripped 4 bases from V and 4 bases from J, with 15 bases between. This CDR3 comprises 15 residues. This CDR3 is CASSAGRIRYNEQFF. The CDR3, as DNA: TGTGCCAGCAGCGCCGGACGGATAAGATACAATGAGCAGTTCTTC.

The chain employs TRBV7-3 and TRBJ2-1; D gene uncertain. Germline CDR1 reads SGHTA; CDR2 reads FQGTGA. This CDR3 comprises 15 residues. Trimming removed 5 bases at V and 0 bases at J, with 11 bases between. The CDR3 bases are TGTGCCAGCAGCCCTCGCGTTAGCTCCTACAATGAGCAGTTCTTC. Protein product: CASSPRVSSYNEQFF.

The table lists this clone with a count of one. The chain employs TRBV5-5 and TRBJ2-5; D unclear. CDR3 size: 15 residues. Germline assignment: CDR1 SGHKS and CDR2 YYEKEE (reference sequence). Trimming cost V 0 bases and J 1 base, with 10 bases left between them. The CDR3 DNA reads TGTGCCAGCAGCTTGGGGTACTCTCTCCAAGAGACCCAGTACTTC. Translation gives CASSLGYSLQETQYF.

This chain links TRBV5-8 with TRBJ2-3; TRBD2 might be the D (6 bases). V was trimmed by 0 bases and J by 0 bases, leaving 14 bases between them. The length of the CDR3 is 17 residues. Germline CDR1 SGHTS, CDR2 YDEGEE. The CDR3 loop is CASSLGTTTTSTDTQYF. The CDR3 nucleotides read TGTGCCAGCAGCTTGGGGACTACAACCACTAGCACAGATACGCAGTATTTT. The variable domain in full, completed from reference TRBV5-8 and TRBJ2-3, reads EAGVTQSPTHLIKTRGQQATLRCSPISGHTSVYWYQQALGLGLQFLLWYDEGEERNRGNFPPRFSGRQFPNYSSELNVNALELEDSALYLCASSLGTTTTSTDTQYFGPGTRLTVL.

The genes are TRBV14 and TRBJ1-3; 11 bases are shared with TRBD1. Unmatched junction bases numbered 3, after V lost 4 bases and J lost 4 bases. The CDR3 extends over 15 amino acids. Per the germline V gene, CDR1 is SGHDN and CDR2 is FVKESK. The CDR3 DNA is TGTGCCAGCAGCCGGTGGACAGGGGGCGGAAACACCATATATTTT. Protein product: CASSRWTGGGNTIYF.

This chain uses TRBV2 with TRBJ2-1; a possible D gene is TRBD1 (5 bases). CDR1 is SNHLY and CDR2 is FYNNEI in the germline V gene. This CDR3 has 13 amino acids. Deletions cut 6 bases from V and 7 bases from J, with 13 bases between. CDR3 DNA: TGTGCCAGCAGAAGAGACAGACAGAATGAGCAGTTCTTC. This encodes CASRRDRQNEQFF.

The chain combines TRBV28 with TRBJ2-3, with no clear D. V shed 5 bases and J shed 3 bases, with 15 bases lying between them. The CDR3 has 15 amino acids. Germline CDR1 MDHEN, CDR2 SYDVKM. The CDR3 sequence is CASSKGPLLTDTQYF. The DNA for the CDR3 is TGTGCCAGCAGTAAAGGACCCTTACTTACAGATACGCAGTATTTT.